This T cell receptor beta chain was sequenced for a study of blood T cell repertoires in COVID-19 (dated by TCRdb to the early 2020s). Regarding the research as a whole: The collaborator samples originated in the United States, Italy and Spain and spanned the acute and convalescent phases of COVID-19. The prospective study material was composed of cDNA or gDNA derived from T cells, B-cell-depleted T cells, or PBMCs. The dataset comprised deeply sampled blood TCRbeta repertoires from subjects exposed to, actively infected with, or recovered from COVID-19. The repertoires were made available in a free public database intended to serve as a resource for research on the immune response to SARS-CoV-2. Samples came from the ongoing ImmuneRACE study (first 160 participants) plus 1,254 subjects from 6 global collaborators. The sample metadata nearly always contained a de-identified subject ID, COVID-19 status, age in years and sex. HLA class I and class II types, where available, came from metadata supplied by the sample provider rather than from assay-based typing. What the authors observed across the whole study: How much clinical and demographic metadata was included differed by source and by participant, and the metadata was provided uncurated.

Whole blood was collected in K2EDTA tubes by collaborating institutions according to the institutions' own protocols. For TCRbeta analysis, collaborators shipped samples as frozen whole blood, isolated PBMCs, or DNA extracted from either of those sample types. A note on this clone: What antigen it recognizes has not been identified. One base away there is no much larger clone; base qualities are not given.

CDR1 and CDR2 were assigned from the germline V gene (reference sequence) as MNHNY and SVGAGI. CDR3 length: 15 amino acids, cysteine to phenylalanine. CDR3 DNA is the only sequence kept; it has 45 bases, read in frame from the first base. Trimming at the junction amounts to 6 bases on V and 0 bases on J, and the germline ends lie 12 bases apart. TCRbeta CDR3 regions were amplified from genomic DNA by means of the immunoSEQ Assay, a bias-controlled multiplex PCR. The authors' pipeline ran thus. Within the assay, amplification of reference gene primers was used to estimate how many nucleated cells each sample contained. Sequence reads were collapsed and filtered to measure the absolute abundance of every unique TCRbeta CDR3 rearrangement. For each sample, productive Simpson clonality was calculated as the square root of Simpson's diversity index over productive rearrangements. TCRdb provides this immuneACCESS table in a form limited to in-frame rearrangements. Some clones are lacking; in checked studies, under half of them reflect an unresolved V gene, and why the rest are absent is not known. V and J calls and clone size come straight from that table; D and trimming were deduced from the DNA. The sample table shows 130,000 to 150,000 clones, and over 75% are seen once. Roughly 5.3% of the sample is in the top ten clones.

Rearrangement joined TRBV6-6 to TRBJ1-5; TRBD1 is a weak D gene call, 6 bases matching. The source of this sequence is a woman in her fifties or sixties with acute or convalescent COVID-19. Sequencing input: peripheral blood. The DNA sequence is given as TGTGCCAGCAGGTCAACAGGGATTAGCAATCAGCCCCAGCATTTT. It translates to CASRSTGISNQPQHF.